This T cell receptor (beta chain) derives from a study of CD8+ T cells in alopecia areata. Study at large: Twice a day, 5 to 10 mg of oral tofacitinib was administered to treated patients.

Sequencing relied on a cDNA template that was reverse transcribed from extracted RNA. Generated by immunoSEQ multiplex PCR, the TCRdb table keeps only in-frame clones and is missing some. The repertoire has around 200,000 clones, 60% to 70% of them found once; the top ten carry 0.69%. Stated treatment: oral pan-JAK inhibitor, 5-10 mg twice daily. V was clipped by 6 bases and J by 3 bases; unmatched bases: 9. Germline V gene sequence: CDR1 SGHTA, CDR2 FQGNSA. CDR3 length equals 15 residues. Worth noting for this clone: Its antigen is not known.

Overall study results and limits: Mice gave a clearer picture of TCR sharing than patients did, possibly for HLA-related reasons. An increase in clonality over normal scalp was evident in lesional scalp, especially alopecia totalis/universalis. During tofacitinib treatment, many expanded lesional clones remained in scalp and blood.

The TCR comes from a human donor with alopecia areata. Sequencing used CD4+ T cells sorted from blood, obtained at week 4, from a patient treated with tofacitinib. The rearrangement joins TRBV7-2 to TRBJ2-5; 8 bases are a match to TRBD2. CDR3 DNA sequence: TGTGCCAGCAGTTACTCTGGACTAGCCGAAGAGACCCAGTACTTC. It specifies CASSYSGLAEETQYF.